The subject of this entry is one T cell receptor (beta chain). Its antigen is still unknown. The data belong to a study of T cell responses to AZD1222 COVID-19 vaccine. Notes on the study in general: Just a handful of AZD1222 recipients tested seropositive at baseline. Nearly half of the spike-specific TCRs reportedly recognize variant regions that carry no mutations.

Here immunoSEQ multiplex PCR was the method, and the copy in TCRdb shows in-frame clones only, minus some. The table lists roughly 120,000 clones, around 86% of them singletons. From germline, CDR1 is SGHRS and CDR2 YFSETQ. This CDR3 comprises 14 residues. V gave up 1 base and J gave up 6 bases; unmatched junction bases: 5. The receptor's source is an adult in good health. This sequence joins TRBV5-1 and TRBJ2-3; TRBD2 matches at 7 bases. Source: peripheral blood, taken on day 0 of AZD1222 vaccination. The CDR3 sequence: CASSLIGEGDTQYF. CDR3 bases: TGCGCCAGCAGCTTGATCGGGGAGGGGGATACGCAGTATTTT. Combining the CDR3 with reference TRBV5-1 and TRBJ2-3 gives the whole variable domain KAGVTQTPRYLIKTRGQQVTLSCSPISGHRSVSWYQQTPGQGLQFLFEYFSETQRNKGNFPGRFSGRQFSNSRSEMNVSTLELGDSALYLCASSLIGEGDTQYFGPGTRLTVL.